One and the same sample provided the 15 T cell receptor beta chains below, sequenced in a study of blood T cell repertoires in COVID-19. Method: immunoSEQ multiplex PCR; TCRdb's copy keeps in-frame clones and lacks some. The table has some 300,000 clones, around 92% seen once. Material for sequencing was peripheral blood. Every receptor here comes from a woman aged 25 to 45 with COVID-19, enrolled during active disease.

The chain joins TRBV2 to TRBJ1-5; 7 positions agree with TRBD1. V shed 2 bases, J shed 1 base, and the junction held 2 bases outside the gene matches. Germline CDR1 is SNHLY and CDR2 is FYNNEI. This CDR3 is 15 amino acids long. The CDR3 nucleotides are TGTGCCAGCAGTGAACGAGGGGGCAGCAATCAGCCCCAGCATTTT. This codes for CASSERGGSNQPQHF.

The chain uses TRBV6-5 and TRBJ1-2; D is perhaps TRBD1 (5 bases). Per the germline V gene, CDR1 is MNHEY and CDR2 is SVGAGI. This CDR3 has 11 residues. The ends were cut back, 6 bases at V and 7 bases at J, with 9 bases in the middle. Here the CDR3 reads CASRQGGGYTF. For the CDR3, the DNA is TGTGCCAGCAGGCAGGGAGGTGGCTACACCTTC.

Written as DNA, the CDR3 is TGTGCCAGTAGTTTCACCGCACAGGGGTTAGATGGCTACACCTTC. Translating it yields CASSFTAQGLDGYTF. V and J are TRBV19 and TRBJ1-2; 7 nucleotides agree with TRBD1. Germline CDR1 LNHDA, CDR2 SQIVND (reference sequence). The CDR3 is made up of 15 amino acids. V shed 5 bases and J 6 bases; nucleotides not matched to a gene: 12.

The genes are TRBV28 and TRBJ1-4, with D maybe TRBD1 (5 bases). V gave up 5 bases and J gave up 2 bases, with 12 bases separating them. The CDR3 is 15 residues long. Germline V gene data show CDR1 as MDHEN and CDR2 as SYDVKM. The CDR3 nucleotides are TGTGCCAGCAGTCAATACAGGCGGACTAATGAAAAACTGTTTTTT. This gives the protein CASSQYRRTNEKLFF.

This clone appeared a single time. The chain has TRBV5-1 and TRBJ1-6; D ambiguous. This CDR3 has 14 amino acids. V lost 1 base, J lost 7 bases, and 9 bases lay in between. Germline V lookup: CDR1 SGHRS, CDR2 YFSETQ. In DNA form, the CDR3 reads TGCGCCAGCAGCTTGAGCGGGCAGAATTCACCCCTCCACTTT. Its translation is CASSLSGQNSPLHF.

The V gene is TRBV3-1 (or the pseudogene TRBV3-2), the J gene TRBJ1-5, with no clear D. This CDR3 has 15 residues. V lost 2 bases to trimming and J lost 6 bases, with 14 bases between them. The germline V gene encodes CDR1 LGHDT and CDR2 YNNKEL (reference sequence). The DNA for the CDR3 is TGTGCCAGCAGCCAATTTGGCAGTACCCCTCAGCCCCAGCATTTT. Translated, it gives CASSQFGSTPQPQHF.

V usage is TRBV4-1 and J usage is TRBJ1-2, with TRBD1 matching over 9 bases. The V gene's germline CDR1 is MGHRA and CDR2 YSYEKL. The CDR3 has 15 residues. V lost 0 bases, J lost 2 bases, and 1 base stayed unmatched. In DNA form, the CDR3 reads TGCGCCAGCAGCCAAGAGGACAGGGGCAACTATGGCTACACCTTC. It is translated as CASSQEDRGNYGYTF.

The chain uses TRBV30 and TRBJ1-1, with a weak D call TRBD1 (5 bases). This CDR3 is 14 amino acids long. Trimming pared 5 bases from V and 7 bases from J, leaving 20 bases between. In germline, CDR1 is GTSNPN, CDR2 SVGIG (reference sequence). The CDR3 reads CAWASKGFRNEAFF. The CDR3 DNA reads TGTGCCTGGGCCTCCAAGGGGTTCCGAAATGAAGCTTTCTTT.

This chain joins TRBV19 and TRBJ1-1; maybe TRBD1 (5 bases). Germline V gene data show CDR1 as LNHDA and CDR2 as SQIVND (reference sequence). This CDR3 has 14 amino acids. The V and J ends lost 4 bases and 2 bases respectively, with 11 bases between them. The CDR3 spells CASSKATANTEAFF. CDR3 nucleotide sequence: TGTGCCAGTAGTAAAGCGACAGCAAACACTGAAGCTTTCTTT.

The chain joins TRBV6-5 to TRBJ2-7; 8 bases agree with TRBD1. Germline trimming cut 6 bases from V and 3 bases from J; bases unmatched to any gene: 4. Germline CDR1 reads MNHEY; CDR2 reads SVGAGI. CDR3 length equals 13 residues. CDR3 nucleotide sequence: TGTGCCAGCAGCAGAGGACAGGGCTACGAGCAGTACTTC. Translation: CASSRGQGYEQYF.

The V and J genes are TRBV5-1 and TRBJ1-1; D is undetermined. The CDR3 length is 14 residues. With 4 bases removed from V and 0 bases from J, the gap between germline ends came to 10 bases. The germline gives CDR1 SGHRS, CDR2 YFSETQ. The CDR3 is CASSIDGMNTEAFF. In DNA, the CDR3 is TGCGCCAGCAGCATCGACGGGATGAACACTGAAGCTTTCTTT.

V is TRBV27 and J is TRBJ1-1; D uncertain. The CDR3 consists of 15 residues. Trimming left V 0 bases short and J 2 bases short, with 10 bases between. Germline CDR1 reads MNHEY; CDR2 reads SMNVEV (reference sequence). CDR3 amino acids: CASSLSRLLNTEAFF. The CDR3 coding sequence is TGTGCCAGCAGTTTATCGCGGCTTCTTAACACTGAAGCTTTCTTT.

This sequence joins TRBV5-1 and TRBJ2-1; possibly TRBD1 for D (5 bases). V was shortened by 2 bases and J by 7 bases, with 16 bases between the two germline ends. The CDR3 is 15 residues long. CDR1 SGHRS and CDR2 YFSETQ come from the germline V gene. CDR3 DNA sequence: TGCGCCAGCAGCTTCTGGGGCGGCCCTGGAAATGAGCAGTTCTTC. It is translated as CASSFWGGPGNEQFF. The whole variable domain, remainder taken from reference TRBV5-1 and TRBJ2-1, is KAGVTQTPRYLIKTRGQQVTLSCSPISGHRSVSWYQQTPGQGLQFLFEYFSETQRNKGNFPGRFSGRQFSNSRSEMNVSTLELGDSALYLCASSFWGGPGNEQFFGPGTRLTVL.

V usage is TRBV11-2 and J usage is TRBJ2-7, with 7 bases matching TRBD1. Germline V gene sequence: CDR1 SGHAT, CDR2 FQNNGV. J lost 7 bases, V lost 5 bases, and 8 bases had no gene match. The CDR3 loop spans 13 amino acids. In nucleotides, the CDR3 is TGTGCCAGCAGCCAGGACTGGACAGGAGAGCAGTACTTC. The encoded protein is CASSQDWTGEQYF.

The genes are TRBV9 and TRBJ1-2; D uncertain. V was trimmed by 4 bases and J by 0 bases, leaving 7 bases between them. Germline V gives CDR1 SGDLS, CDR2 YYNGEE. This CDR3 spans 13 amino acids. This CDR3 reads CASSPIANYGYTF. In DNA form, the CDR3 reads TGTGCCAGCAGCCCGATAGCTAACTATGGCTACACCTTC.